This T cell receptor (beta chain) comes out of a study of control samples from healthy donors and cancer patients. Clones were read by immunoSEQ multiplex PCR, and TCRdb kept only the in-frame ones, dropping some. The top ten hold approximately 2.5% of the sample, which has around 110,000 clones, roughly 92% seen once. There are 14 residues in the CDR3. The J segment lost 3 bases and the V segment lost 1 base, leaving 4 bases of the junction unmatched. Germline V gene data show CDR1 as SGHRS and CDR2 as YFSETQ. Sequenced sample: blood. This TCR was recovered from a man between 25 and 39 years old in good health. V is TRBV5-1 and J is TRBJ2-7, with 7 nucleotides matching TRBD1. CDR3: CASSLMGDSYEQYF. The CDR3 nucleotides read TGCGCCAGCAGCTTGATGGGGGACAGCTACGAGCAGTACTTC.